This TCR beta chain came from a study of CD8+ T cells in alopecia areata. This clone was detected a few times. After isolation, RNA underwent reverse transcription to generate cDNA as the sequencing template. Measured with immunoSEQ multiplex PCR; TCRdb has only the in-frame clones, and not every one. The sample shows around 200,000 clones, 58% of them seen only once. The CDR3 length is 12 residues. Deletions cut 5 bases from V and 5 bases from J, with 10 bases between. Looked up from germline, CDR1 is MNHEY and CDR2 is SMNVEV (reference sequence). The treatment here: oral pan-JAK inhibitor, 5-10 mg twice daily.

The sample in question was CD8+ T cells sorted from blood, obtained at week 24, from a patient treated with tofacitinib. This chain joins TRBV27 and TRBJ2-7; TRBD1 is a possible D gene (6 bases). The sequence derives from a human donor with alopecia areata. The CDR3 coding sequence is TGTGCCAGCAGTCGGGCAGGGGACGAGCAGTACTTC. This gives the protein CASSRAGDEQYF.